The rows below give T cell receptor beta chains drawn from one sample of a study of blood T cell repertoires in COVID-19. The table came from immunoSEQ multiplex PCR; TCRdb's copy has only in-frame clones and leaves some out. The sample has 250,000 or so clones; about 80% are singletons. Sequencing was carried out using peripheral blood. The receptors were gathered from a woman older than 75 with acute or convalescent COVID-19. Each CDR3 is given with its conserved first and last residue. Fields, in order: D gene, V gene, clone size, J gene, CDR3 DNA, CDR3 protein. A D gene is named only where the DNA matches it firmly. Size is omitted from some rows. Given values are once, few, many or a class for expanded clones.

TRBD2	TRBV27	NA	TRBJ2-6	TGTGCCAGCAGGGTAGCGGGGGGGCCGTCTGTCCTGACTTTC	CASRVAGGPSVLTF
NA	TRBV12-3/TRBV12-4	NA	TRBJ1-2	TGTGCCAGCAGTTTGTCCAGGTACTATGGCTACACCTTC	CASSLSRYYGYTF
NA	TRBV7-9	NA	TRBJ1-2	TGTGCCAGCAGCTTAGGGACAGCCTATGGCTACACCTTC	CASSLGTAYGYTF
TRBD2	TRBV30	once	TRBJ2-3	TGTGCCTGGGGACTAGCGGGGGGCACAGATACGCAGTATTTT	CAWGLAGGTDTQYF
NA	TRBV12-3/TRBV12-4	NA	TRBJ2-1	TGTGCCAGCAGTTTTGGGGGGAATGAGCAGTTCTTC	CASSFGGNEQFF
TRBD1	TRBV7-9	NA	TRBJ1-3	TGTGCCAGCAGCTCGGACAGGGTCACCATATATTTT	CASSSDRVTIYF
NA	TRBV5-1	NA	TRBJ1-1	TGCGCCAGCAGCTCCAGTCTGACAGGTAACACTGAAGCTTTCTTT	CASSSSLTGNTEAFF
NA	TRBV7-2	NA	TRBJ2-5	TGTGCCAGCAGCTTAAGGGGCCCCCTGGGCCTCCAAGAGACCCAGTACTTC	CASSLRGPLGLQETQYF
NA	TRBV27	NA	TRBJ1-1	TGTGCCAGCAGTCCGGTAGACAGGAACACTGAAGCTTTCTTT	CASSPVDRNTEAFF
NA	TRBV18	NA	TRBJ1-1	TGTGCCAGCTCACCTACACTGGGCAGGGGAAACACTGAAGCTTTCTTT	CASSPTLGRGNTEAFF
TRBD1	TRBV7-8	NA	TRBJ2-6	TGTGCCAGCAGCTCCACAGGGGGCACTGGGGCCAACGTCCTGACTTTC	CASSSTGGTGANVLTF
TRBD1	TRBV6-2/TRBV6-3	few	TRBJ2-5	TGTGCCAGCAGTTTAAAGGGGGCTAGTGAAGAGACCCAGTACTTC	CASSLKGASEETQYF
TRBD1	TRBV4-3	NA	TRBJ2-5	TGCGCCAGCAGCCAAGTTCTGGGGACAGTAGGGGAGACCCAGTACTTC	CASSQVLGTVGETQYF
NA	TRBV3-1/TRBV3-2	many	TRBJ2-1	TGTGCCAGCAGCCAAGATTGGGGGGGCCACAATGAGCAGTTCTTC	CASSQDWGGHNEQFF
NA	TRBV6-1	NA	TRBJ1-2	TGTGCCAGCAGTGAAAGTCAGGGCTATGGCTACACCTTC	CASSESQGYGYTF
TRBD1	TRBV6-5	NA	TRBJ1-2	TGTGCCAGCAGTTATTGGGGACAGAGCTATGGCTACACCTTC	CASSYWGQSYGYTF
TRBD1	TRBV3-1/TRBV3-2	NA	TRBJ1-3	TGTGCCAGCAGCCTTACCGGGACAGGGGGTCGCGGAAACACCATATATTTT	CASSLTGTGGRGNTIYF
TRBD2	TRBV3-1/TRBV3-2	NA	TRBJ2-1	TGTGCCAGCAGCCGACTGACTAGCGCCTACAATGAGCAGTTCTTC	CASSRLTSAYNEQFF
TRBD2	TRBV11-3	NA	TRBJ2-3	TGTGCCAGCAGCTTGACGGGGGGAAGCACAGATACGCAGTATTTT	CASSLTGGSTDTQYF
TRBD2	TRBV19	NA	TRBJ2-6	TGTGCCAGTAGTATGTCTAGCGGGGGGATCTCTGGGGCCAACGTCCTGACTTTC	CASSMSSGGISGANVLTF
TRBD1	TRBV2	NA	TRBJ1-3	TGTGCCAGCAGTCCTGTCCCGGGACAGGGACTTTCGGGAAACACCATATATTTT	CASSPVPGQGLSGNTIYF
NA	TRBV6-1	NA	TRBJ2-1	TGTGCCAGCAGCAACAGGATCTCCTTGGGCAATGAGCAGTTCTTC	CASSNRISLGNEQFF
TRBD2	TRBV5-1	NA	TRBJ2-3	TGCGCCAGCAGCCCGCAGGGAGGGGTCACAGATACGCAGTATTTT	CASSPQGGVTDTQYF
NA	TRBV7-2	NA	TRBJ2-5	TGTGCCAGCAGCTTATTAGGACAGTTACAAGAGACCCAGTACTTC	CASSLLGQLQETQYF
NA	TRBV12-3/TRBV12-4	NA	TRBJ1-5	TGTGCCAGCAGGGAACAGACAGGGCCCCAGCATTTT	CASREQTGPQHF
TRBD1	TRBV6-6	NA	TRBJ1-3	TGTGCCAGCAGTTACACCGGACAGGGGGGAAACACCATATATTTT	CASSYTGQGGNTIYF
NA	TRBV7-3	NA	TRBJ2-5	TGTGCCAGCAGCTCGGGGGGCCGTGAGACCCAGTACTTC	CASSSGGRETQYF
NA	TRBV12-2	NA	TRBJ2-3	TGTGCAAGTCGAGTCCCGCCCGTTCGGGGGGAACTGACAGATACGCAGTATTTT	CASRVPPVRGELTDTQYF
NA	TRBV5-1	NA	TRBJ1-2	TGCGCCAGCAGCCTGTCGGGGATCTCGGATTCCACCTTC	CASSLSGISDSTF
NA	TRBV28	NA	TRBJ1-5	TGTGCCAGCTGCCGTACACCTCAGCCCCAGCATTTT	CASCRTPQPQHF
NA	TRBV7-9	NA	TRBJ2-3	TGTGCCAGCAGCTTAGGCAGTAGCACAGATACGCAGTATTTT	CASSLGSSTDTQYF
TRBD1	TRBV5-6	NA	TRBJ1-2	TGTGCCAGCAGCTTCACCGGGACAGCCACCGCCTATGGCTACACCTTC	CASSFTGTATAYGYTF
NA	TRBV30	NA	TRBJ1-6	TGTGCCTGGACTCCACACGGGACAACATATAATTCACCCCTCCACTTT	CAWTPHGTTYNSPLHF
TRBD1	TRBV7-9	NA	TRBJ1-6	TGTGCCAGCAGCCCCAGTGGCGGGACAGGGAGCTCCTATAATTCACCCCTCCACTTT	CASSPSGGTGSSYNSPLHF
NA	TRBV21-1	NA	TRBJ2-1	TGTGCCAGCAGCAACAGAACCCCCCGGGACAAAGCCTACAATGAGCAGTTCTTC	CASSNRTPRDKAYNEQFF
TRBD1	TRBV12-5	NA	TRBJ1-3	TGTGCTAGTGGAACGGGGACAGGGGGATACACCATATATTTT	CASGTGTGGYTIYF
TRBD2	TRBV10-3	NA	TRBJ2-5	TGTGCCATCAGGGGGACTACGGACCGCGAGACCCAGTACTTC	CAIRGTTDRETQYF
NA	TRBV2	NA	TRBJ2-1	TGTGCCAGCGGAGGTTTGGGCTCCTACAATGAGCAGTTCTTC	CASGGLGSYNEQFF
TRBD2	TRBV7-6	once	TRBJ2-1	TGTGCCAGCAGCCCCACCAGCGGGAGTTTCAATGAGCAGTTCTTC	CASSPTSGSFNEQFF
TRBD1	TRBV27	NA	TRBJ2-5	TGTGCCAGCAGTTCCCCCTACAGGGGGCAAACCCAGTACTTC	CASSSPYRGQTQYF
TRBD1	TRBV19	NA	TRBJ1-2	TGTGCCAGTAGGTCACAGGGGAGCGGATTTTACTATGGCTACACCTTC	CASRSQGSGFYYGYTF
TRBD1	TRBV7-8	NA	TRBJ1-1	TGTGCCAGCAGCTTAGGGGACAGGAACACTGAAGCTTTCTTT	CASSLGDRNTEAFF
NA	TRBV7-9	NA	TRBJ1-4	TGTGCCAGCAGCTTTGGCAGGGCTCGGTATGAAAAACTGTTTTTT	CASSFGRARYEKLFF
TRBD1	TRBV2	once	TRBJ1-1	TGTGCCACAGGAGGGAGAAGTGGACAGGGCGGATTGAACACTGAAGCTTTCTTT	CATGGRSGQGGLNTEAFF
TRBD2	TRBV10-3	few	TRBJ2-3	TGTGCCATCGGTTCACTAGCGACTAGCACAGATACGCAGTATTTT	CAIGSLATSTDTQYF
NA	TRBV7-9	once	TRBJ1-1	TGTGCCAGCAGCTTAGTGCAGGGGAACACTGAAGCTTTCTTT	CASSLVQGNTEAFF
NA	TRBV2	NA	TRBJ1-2	TGTGCCAGCAGTGTAGTAGAGGCGCAGGGGGGCTACACCTTC	CASSVVEAQGGYTF
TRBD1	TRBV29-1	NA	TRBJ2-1	TGCAGCGCCCTCCAGGGGGCCTCCTACAATGAGCAGTTCTTC	CSALQGASYNEQFF
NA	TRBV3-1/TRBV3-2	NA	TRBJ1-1	TGTGCCAGCAGCCAATTGACAGAAAACACTGAAGCTTTCTTT	CASSQLTENTEAFF
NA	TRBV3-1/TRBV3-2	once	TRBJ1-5	TGTGCCAGCAGCCAAGGAAGTCAGGGTAATCAGCCCCAGCATTTT	CASSQGSQGNQPQHF
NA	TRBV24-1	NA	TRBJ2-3	TGTGCCACCCAGGGGAGCACAGATACGCAGTATTTT	CATQGSTDTQYF
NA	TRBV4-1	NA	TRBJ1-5	TGCGCCAGCAGCCAAAGAGGTGGGCAGCCCCAGCATTTT	CASSQRGGQPQHF
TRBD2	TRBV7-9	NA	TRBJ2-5	TGTGCCAGCAGCGAAGGGACTAGCGGTGAGACCCAGTACTTC	CASSEGTSGETQYF
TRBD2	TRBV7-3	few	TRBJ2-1	TGTGCCAGCAGCTATAGCGGGGGGCCTCAATGGGAGCAGTTCTTC	CASSYSGGPQWEQFF
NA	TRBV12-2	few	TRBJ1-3	TGTGCAAGTCGCTTAGCATTTGCTTTGTCAGGACATCAGGCACAGAGGACCATATATTTT	CASRLAFALSGHQAQRTIYF
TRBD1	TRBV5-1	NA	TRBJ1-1	TGCGCCAGCAGCCTGGGACAAATGGCGATCATTCAGGGGGCTGAAGCTTTCTTT	CASSLGQMAIIQGAEAFF
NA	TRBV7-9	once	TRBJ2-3	TGTGCCAGCGGACAAGTGCCGCCCGGGACAGATACGCAGTATTTT	CASGQVPPGTDTQYF